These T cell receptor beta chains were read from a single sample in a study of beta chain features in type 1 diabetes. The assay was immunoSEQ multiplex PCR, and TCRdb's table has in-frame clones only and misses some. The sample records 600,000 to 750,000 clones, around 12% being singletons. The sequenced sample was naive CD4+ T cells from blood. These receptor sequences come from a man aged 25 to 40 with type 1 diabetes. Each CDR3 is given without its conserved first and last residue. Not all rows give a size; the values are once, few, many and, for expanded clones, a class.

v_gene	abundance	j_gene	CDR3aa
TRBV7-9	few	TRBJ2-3	ASSLEGAGHTQY
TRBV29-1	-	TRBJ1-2	SVAGTDYGYT
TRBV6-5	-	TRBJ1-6	ASSPGGAGSPLH
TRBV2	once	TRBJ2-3	ASSVLGTDTQY
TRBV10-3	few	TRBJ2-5	AISESAASETQY
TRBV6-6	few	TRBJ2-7	ASSPQGSTYEQY
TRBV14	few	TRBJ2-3	ASSRKTGRSRTDTQY
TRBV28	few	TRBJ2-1	ASSSPLGDPYNEQF
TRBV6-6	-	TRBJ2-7	ASSYDYLGEQY
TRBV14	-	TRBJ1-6	ASSLARGYNSPLH
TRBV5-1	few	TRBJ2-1	ASSQASGAYNEQF
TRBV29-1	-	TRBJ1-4	SVGGAGTPNEKLF
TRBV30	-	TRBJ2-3	AWTGGYTQY
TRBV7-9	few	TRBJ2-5	ASSSSGGPEETQY
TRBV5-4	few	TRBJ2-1	ASSWGEPGAHNEQF
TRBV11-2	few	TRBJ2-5	ASSLEDSQETQY
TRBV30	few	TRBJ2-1	ALSYLTTYNEQF
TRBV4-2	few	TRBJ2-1	ASSQESGTQDEQF
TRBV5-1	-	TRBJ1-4	ASSDYRAANEKLF
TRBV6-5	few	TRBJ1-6	ASSRGTGNGSPLH
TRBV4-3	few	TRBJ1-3	ASSQEGRNTIY
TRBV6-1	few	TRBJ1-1	ASSQRTGGKTEAF
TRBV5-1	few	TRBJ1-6	ASSLQAVDNSPLH
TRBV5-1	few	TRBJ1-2	ASSDQYGYT
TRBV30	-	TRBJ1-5	AWSEAYSNQPQH
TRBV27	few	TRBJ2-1	ASSSDWYNEQF
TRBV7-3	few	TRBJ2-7	ASSLVGAQGSYEQY
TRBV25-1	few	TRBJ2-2	ASSELGGDPNTGELF
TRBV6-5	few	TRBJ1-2	ASSGEREFYGYT
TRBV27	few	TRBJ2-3	ASRSFSGTDTQY
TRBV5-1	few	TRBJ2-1	ASSLLASGVNNNEQF
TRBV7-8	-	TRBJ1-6	ASSHGRSSYNSPLH
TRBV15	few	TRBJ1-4	ATSRSQTNEKLF
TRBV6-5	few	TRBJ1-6	ASRPPKGNSPLH
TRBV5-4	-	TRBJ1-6	ASSLARGGNPPLH
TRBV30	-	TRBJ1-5	AWSADGNQPQH
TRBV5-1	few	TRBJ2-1	ASSIRDRRGDEQF
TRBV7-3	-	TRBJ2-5	ASSFGLAGGLFQETQY
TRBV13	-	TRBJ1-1	ASSRGLVNTEAF
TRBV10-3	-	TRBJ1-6	AISDRVESPLH
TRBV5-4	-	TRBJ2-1	ASSFLSGSYNEQF